Following are 15 T cell receptor beta chains from one sample sequenced in a study of control samples from healthy donors and cancer patients. Assay used: immunoSEQ multiplex PCR; TCRdb lists only in-frame clones, some missing. This sample yields roughly 130,000 clones, of which roughly 90% are seen a single time; roughly 2.5% belongs to the top ten. Sequenced material: blood. Source of these receptors: a man between 18 and 29 years old in good health.

The chain couples TRBV5-5 to TRBJ2-3, with no clear D. Germline CDR1 is SGHKS and CDR2 is YYEKEE (reference sequence). This CDR3 has 14 amino acids. V lost 0 bases and J lost 1, with 6 bases in between. In DNA form, the CDR3 reads TGTGCCAGCAGCTTGGTAGGCCGCACAGATACGCAGTATTTT. It translates to CASSLVGRTDTQYF.

The rearrangement links TRBV6-2 or TRBV6-3 to TRBJ1-1; TRBD1 aligns across 8 bases. Germline-derived CDR1 and CDR2 are MNHEY and SVGEGT. This CDR3 comprises 14 residues. Trimming removed 4 bases from V and 5 bases from J; junction bases left unmatched: 6. The CDR3 DNA follows: TGTGCCAGCAGTTCAGGGACAGGTCGGACTGAAGCTTTCTTT. This codes for CASSSGTGRTEAFF.

This clone was detected only once. The CDR3 spells CASSPRLGANVLTF. The CDR3 nucleotides are TGTGCCAGCAGCCCCAGGCTCGGGGCCAACGTCCTGACTTTC. The chain combines TRBV7-3 with TRBJ2-6; D remains unclear. The CDR3 consists of 14 residues. Germline V CDR1 and CDR2: SGHTA, FQGTGA. The V end lost 5 bases, the J end lost 4 bases, and 9 bases lay between the germline ends.

Remarks on this clone: The identical CDR3 is also encoded by other nucleotide sequences in the sample. The chain joins TRBV7-9 to TRBJ2-1; D may correspond to TRBD1 or TRBD2 (5 bases each). Germline assignment: CDR1 SEHNR and CDR2 FQNEAQ (reference sequence). Trimming removed 5 bases from V and 8 bases from J, with 19 bases in between. This CDR3 is 15 amino acids long. This CDR3 is CASSLDPGPIHEQFF. The CDR3 coding sequence is TGTGCCAGCAGCCTAGATCCGGGACCAATCCATGAGCAGTTCTTC.

The chain carries TRBV2 and TRBJ2-1, with a possible D match to TRBD1 (5 bases). V was shortened by 10 bases and J by 8 bases, with 18 bases between the two germline ends. The CDR3 totals 13 residues. Per germline, CDR1 SNHLY and CDR2 FYNNEI. The CDR3 nucleotides are TGTGCCAACGACAGATTACACGACTATGAGCAGTTCTTC. It translates to CANDRLHDYEQFF.

J is TRBJ1-3 and V is TRBV3-1 (or the pseudogene TRBV3-2); D not resolved. The CDR3 covers 14 residues. The germline V and J ends were trimmed by 4 bases and 0 bases, with 7 bases remaining between them. Germline V gene lookup returns CDR1 LGHDT and CDR2 YNNKEL (reference sequence). The DNA of the CDR3 is TGTGCCAGCAGCCCCAGCCGCTCTGGAAACACCATATATTTT. Translating it yields CASSPSRSGNTIYF.

This chain links TRBV30 with TRBJ1-4; D may be TRBD1 (6 bases). The CDR3 consists of 13 residues. With 5 bases removed from V and 6 bases from J, the gap between germline ends came to 13 bases. Germline loops: CDR1 GTSNPN, CDR2 SVGIG (reference sequence). The CDR3 nucleotides are TGTGCCTGGGAAGGGGGGCCACATGAAAAACTGTTTTTT. Translating gives CAWEGGPHEKLFF.

This sequence joins TRBV12-3 or TRBV12-4 and TRBJ2-7; D not certain. The CDR3 runs 12 residues. V shed 5 bases and J shed 6 bases, with 11 bases lying between them. CDR3 loop: CASSRSSGEQYV. For the CDR3, the DNA is TGTGCCAGCAGTAGGTCGTCGGGCGAGCAGTACGTC.

V is TRBV3-1 (or the pseudogene TRBV3-2) and J is TRBJ2-4; TRBD1 or TRBD2 may be the D gene (6 bases each). The CDR3 has 14 amino acids. Deletions cut 7 bases from V and 1 base from J, with 11 bases between. Germline loops: CDR1 LGHDT, CDR2 YNNKEL (reference sequence). The CDR3 coding sequence is TGTGCCAGCAACTCGGGGGCGGCCAAAAACATTCAGTACTTC. Translating it yields CASNSGAAKNIQYF.

The chain couples TRBV7-9 to TRBJ2-1; 7 positions agree with TRBD2. This CDR3 has 16 amino acids. V shed 5 bases, J shed 3 bases, and the junction held 10 bases outside the gene matches. Germline CDR1 reads SEHNR; CDR2 reads FQNEAQ (reference sequence). CDR3 sequence: CASSQSTRGGYNEQFF. DNA for the CDR3: TGTGCCAGCAGCCAATCTACCCGCGGGGGCTACAATGAGCAGTTCTTC. Together with reference TRBV7-9 and TRBJ2-1, the CDR3 gives the full variable domain: DTGVSQNPRHKITKRGQNVTFRCDPISEHNRLYWYRQTLGQGPEFLTYFQNEAQLEKSRLLSDRFSAERPKGSFSTLEIQRTEQGDSAMYLCASSQSTRGGYNEQFFGPGTRLTVL.

The CDR3 reads CASSFNRDIAKNIQYF. The CDR3 DNA reads TGTGCCAGCAGCTTTAACAGGGATATAGCCAAAAACATTCAGTACTTC. The chain combines TRBV5-4 with TRBJ2-4, with a tentative D call TRBD1 (6 bases). Trimming removed 2 bases from V and 0 bases from J, with 12 bases in between. Germline CDR1 is SGHNT and CDR2 is YYREEE (reference sequence). This CDR3 is built from 16 residues. The full variable domain, in which reference TRBV5-4 and TRBJ2-4 provide the parts outside the CDR3, is ETGVTQSPTHLIKTRGQQVTLRCSSQSGHNTVSWYQQALGQGPQFIFQYYREEENGRGNFPPRFSGLQFPNYSSELNVNALELDDSALYLCASSFNRDIAKNIQYFGAGTRLSVL.

The J gene is TRBJ2-1, the V gene TRBV11-3; D gene uncertain. Trimming pared 5 bases from V and 2 bases from J, leaving 13 bases between. The germline V gene has CDR1 SGHNT and CDR2 YENEEA. This CDR3 comprises 15 residues. The CDR3: CASSPGPRTYNEQFF. CDR3 nucleotide sequence: TGTGCCAGCAGCCCGGGCCCTAGAACCTACAATGAGCAGTTCTTC.

The CDR3 sequence: CASCPHQPQHF. CDR3 DNA sequence: TGTGCCAGCTGCCCACATCAGCCCCAGCATTTT. The rearrangement joins TRBV10-3 to TRBJ1-5; D gene unclear. The V gene's germline CDR1 is ENHRY and CDR2 SYGVKD. V lost 10 bases and J 5 bases, leaving 9 bases between the germline ends. The CDR3 covers 11 residues.

This clone was detected only a few times. The chain joins TRBV6-4 to TRBJ1-6, with TRBD1 as a possible D gene (6 bases). Trimming removed 3 bases at V and 7 bases at J, with 7 bases between. CDR1 and CDR2 (germline): MRHNA, SNTAGT. The CDR3 extends over 13 amino acids. This chain's CDR3 is CASSEGANSPLHF. CDR3 in DNA: TGTGCCAGCAGTGAGGGGGCGAATTCACCCCTCCACTTT.

The gene calls are TRBV19 and TRBJ1-1; the D is unclear. V was pared by 3 bases and J by 0 bases, with 5 bases between. Germline V gene sequence: CDR1 LNHDA, CDR2 SQIVND (reference sequence). This CDR3 has 13 residues. CDR3 sequence (DNA): TGTGCCAGTAGTATGGTATTGAACACTGAAGCTTTCTTT. Protein sequence: CASSMVLNTEAFF.